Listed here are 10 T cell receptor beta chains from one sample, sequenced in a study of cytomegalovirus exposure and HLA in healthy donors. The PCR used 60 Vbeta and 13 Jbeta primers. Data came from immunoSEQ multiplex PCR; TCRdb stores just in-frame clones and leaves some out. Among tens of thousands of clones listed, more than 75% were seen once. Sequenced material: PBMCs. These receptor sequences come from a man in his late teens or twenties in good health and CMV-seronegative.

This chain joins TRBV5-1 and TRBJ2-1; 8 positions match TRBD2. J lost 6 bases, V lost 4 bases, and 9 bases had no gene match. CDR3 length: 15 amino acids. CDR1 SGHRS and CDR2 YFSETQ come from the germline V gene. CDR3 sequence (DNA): TGCGCCAGCAGCGCGGGACTAGAACTCCTCAATGAGCAGTTCTTC. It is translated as CASSAGLELLNEQFF.

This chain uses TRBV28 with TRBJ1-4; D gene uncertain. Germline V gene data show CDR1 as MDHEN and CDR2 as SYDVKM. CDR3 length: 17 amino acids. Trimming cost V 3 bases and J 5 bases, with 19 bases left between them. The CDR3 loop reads CASSFDPEAMRNEKLFF. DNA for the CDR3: TGTGCCAGCAGTTTTGACCCGGAGGCGATGCGGAATGAAAAACTGTTTTTT.

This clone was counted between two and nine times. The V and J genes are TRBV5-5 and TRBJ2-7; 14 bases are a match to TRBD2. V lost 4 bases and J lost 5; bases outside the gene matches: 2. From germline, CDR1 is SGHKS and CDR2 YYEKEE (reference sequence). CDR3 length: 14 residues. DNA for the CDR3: TGTGCCAGCAGCGGACTAGCGGGAGGCGACGAGCAGTACTTC. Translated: CASSGLAGGDEQYF. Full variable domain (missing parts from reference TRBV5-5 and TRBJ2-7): DAGVTQSPTHLIKTRGQQVTLRCSPISGHKSVSWYQQVLGQGPQFIFQYYEKEERGRGNFPDRFSARQFPNYSSELNVNALLLGDSALYLCASSGLAGGDEQYFGPGTRLTVT.

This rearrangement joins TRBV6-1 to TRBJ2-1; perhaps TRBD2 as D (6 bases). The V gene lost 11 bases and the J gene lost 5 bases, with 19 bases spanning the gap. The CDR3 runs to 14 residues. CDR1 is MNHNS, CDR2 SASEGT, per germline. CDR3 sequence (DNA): TGTGCCGGGAGGAGGGACTCGTCGGACAATGAGCAGTTCTTC. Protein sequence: CAGRRDSSDNEQFF.

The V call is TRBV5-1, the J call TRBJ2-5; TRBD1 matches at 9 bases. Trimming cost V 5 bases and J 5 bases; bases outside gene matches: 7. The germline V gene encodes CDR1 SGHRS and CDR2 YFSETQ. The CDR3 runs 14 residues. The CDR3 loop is CASSLTGGEETQYF. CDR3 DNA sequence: TGCGCCAGCAGTCTCACAGGGGGCGAGGAGACCCAGTACTTC.

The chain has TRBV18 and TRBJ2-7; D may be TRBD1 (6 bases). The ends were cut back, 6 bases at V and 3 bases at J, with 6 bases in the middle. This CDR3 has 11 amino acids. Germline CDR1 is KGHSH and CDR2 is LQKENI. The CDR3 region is CASSRGYEQYF. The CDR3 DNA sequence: TGTGCCAGCTCCAGGGGCTACGAGCAGTACTTC.

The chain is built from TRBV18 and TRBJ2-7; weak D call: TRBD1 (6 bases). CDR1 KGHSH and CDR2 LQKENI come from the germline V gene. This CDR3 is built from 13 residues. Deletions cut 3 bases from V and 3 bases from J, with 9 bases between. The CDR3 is CASSPGQSYEQYF. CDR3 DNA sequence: TGTGCCAGCTCACCTGGACAGAGCTACGAGCAGTACTTC.

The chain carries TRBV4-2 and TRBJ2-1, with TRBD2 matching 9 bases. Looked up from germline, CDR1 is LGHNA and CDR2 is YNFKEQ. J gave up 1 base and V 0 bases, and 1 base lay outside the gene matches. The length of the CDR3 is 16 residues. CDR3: CASSQESGGSYNEQFF. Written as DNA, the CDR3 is TGTGCCAGCAGCCAAGAGAGCGGGGGGTCCTACAATGAGCAGTTCTTC.

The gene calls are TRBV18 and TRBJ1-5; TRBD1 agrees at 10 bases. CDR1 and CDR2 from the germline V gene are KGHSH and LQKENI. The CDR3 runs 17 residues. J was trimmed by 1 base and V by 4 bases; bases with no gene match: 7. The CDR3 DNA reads TGTGCCAGCTCACTCGGGACAGGGGAAGGGAGCAATCAGCCCCAGCATTTT. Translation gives CASSLGTGEGSNQPQHF. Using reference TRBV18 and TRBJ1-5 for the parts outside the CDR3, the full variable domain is NAGVMQNPRHLVRRRGQEARLRCSPMKGHSHVYWYRQLPEEGLKFMVYLQKENIIDESGMPKERFSAEFPKEGPSILRIQQVVRGDSAAYFCASSLGTGEGSNQPQHFGDGTRLSIL.

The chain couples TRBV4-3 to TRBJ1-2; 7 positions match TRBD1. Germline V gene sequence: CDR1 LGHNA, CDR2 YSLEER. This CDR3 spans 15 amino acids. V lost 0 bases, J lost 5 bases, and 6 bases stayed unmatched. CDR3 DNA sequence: TGCGCCAGCAGCCAAGATTCGGACAGGAGGTATGGCTACACCTTC. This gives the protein CASSQDSDRRYGYTF.